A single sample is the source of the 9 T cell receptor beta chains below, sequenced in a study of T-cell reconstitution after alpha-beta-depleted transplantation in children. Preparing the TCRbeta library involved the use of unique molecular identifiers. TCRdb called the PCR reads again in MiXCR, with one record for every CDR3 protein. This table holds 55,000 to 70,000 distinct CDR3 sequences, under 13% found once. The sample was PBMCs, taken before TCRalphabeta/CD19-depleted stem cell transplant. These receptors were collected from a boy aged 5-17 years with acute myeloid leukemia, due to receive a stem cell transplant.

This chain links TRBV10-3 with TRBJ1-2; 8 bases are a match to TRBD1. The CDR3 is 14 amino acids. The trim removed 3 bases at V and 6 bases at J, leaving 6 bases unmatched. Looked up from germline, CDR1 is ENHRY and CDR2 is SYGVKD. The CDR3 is CAISDSSGGDGYTF. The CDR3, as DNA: TGTGCCATCAGTGATTCTTCAGGGGGCGATGGCTACACCTTC.

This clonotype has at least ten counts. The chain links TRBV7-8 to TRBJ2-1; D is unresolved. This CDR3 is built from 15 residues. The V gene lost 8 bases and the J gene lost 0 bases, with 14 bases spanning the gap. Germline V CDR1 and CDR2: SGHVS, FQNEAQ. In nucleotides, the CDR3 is TGTGCCAGCTCAGCAACCCGAGGCTCCTACAATGAGCAGTTCTTC. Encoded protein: CASSATRGSYNEQFF.

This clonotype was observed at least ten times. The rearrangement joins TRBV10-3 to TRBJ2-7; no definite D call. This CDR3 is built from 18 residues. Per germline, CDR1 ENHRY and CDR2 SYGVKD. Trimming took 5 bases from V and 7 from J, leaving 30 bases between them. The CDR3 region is CAISTNVRAEKVGMEQYF. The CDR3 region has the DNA TGTGCCATCAGTACCAACGTTAGGGCGGAAAAAGTCGGTATGGAGCAGTACTTC.

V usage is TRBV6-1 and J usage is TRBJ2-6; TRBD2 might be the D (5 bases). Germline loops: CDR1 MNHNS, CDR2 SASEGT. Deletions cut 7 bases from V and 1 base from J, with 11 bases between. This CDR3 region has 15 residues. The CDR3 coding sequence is TGTGCCAGCACCCCGACGGGGTCTGGGGCCAACGTCCTGACTTTC. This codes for CASTPTGSGANVLTF.

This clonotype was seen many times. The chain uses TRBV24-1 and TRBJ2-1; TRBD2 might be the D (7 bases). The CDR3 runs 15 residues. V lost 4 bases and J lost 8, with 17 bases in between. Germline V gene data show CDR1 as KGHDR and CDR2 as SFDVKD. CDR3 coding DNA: TGTGCCACCAGTGAGTACAACGGGGGGCCCGATGAGCAGTTCTTC. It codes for CATSEYNGGPDEQFF.

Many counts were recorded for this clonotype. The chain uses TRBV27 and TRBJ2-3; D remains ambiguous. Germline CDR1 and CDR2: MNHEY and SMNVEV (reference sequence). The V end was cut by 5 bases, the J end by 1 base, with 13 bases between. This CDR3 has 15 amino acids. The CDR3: CASSPILRGTDTQYF. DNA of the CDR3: TGTGCCAGCAGTCCAATACTCCGAGGCACAGATACGCAGTATTTT.

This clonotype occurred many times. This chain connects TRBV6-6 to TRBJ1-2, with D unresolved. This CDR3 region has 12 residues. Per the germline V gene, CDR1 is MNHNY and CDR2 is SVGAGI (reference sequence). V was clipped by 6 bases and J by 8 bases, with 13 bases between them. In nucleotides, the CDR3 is TGTGCCAGCAGCCCCGCGGGGTCCGGCTACACCTTC. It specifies CASSPAGSGYTF.

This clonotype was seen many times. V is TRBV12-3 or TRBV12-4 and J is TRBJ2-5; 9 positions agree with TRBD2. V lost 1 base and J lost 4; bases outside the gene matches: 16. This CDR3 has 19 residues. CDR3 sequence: CASSLVRGLAGKAPETQYF. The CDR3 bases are TGTGCCAGCAGTTTAGTAAGAGGTCTAGCGGGGAAGGCGCCAGAGACCCAGTACTTC.

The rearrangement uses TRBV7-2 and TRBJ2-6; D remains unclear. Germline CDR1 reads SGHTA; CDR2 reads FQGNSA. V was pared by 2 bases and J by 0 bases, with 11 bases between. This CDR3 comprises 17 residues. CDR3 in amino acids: CASSLTGGNSGANVLTF. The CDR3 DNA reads TGTGCCAGCAGCTTAACCGGCGGTAACTCTGGGGCCAACGTCCTGACTTTC.